These T cell receptor beta chains were read from a single sample in a study of tumor-infiltrating lymphocytes in localized non-small cell lung cancer. The table came from immunoSEQ multiplex PCR; TCRdb's copy has only in-frame clones and leaves some out. The table records some 29,000 clones, 80% to 90% of them present only once. The specimen was lung tumor tissue. These receptors originate from a human donor with non-small cell lung cancer. Each CDR3 is given with its conserved first and last residue. A D gene is named only where the DNA matches it firmly. Size is stated for part of the rows, as once, few or many counts, or as a class when the clone is expanded.

clone size	CDR3 length	J gene	V gene	D gene	CDR3 DNA	CDR3 protein
NA	16	TRBJ1-1	TRBV11-1	TRBD1	TGTGCCAGCAGCTTAGAAACAGGGGGCCAGAACACTGAAGCTTTCTTT	CASSLETGGQNTEAFF
NA	17	TRBJ2-6	TRBV2	TRBD1	TGTGCCAGCAGTGGTCCCGGGACAGGTTCTGGGGCCAACGTCCTGACTTTC	CASSGPGTGSGANVLTF
NA	15	TRBJ2-7	TRBV6-1	NA	TGTGCCAGCAGTGAAATGTGGGGGCAGTCCTACGAGCAGTACTTC	CASSEMWGQSYEQYF
NA	19	TRBJ2-3	TRBV30	TRBD1	TGTGCATGCTACTTGCCGGGACAGGGGGCGGACCTGGCGGGAGATACGCAGTATTTT	CACYLPGQGADLAGDTQYF
NA	16	TRBJ2-2	TRBV9	TRBD2	TGTGCCAGCAGCGTACCTAGCGGGGGCCCCACCGGGGAGCTGTTTTTT	CASSVPSGGPTGELFF
once	13	TRBJ2-3	TRBV30	NA	TGTGCCTGGAGTGTTTCCAACACAGATACGCAGTATTTT	CAWSVSNTDTQYF
NA	15	TRBJ1-2	TRBV21-1	NA	TGTGCCAGCAGCAAATTAGGCAAACCTAACTATGGCTACACCTTC	CASSKLGKPNYGYTF
NA	17	TRBJ2-1	TRBV18	NA	TGTGCCAGCTCACTTTTGTTTACGGGGGGCCCGGACAATGAGCAGTTCTTC	CASSLLFTGGPDNEQFF
NA	15	TRBJ1-3	TRBV18	NA	TGTGCCAGCTCACCACGGCAGGGGACGGGAAACACCATATATTTT	CASSPRQGTGNTIYF
NA	11	TRBJ2-5	TRBV20-1	NA	TGCAGTGCTGACAAGCAAGAGACCCAGTACTTC	CSADKQETQYF
NA	16	TRBJ1-3	TRBV4-1	TRBD1	TGCGCCAGCAGCCAGAACACAGGGGCCAGGGGAAACACCATATATTTT	CASSQNTGARGNTIYF
NA	16	TRBJ2-1	TRBV5-4	TRBD2	TGTGCCAGCAGCCCCGGTGGTAGCGGGGGGGGTAATGAGCAGTTCTTC	CASSPGGSGGGNEQFF
NA	16	TRBJ1-1	TRBV15	NA	TGTGCCACCAGCAGAGGGGGCGGAGGGGCCGACACGGAGGCTTTCTTT	CATSRGGGGADTEAFF
NA	14	TRBJ1-2	TRBV7-8	NA	TGTGCCAGCAGCGACAGAGAATCTAACTATGGCTACACCTTC	CASSDRESNYGYTF
NA	15	TRBJ1-3	TRBV7-9	NA	TGTGCCAGCAGGCCCACAAGCCAGGTCGGAAACACCATATATTTT	CASRPTSQVGNTIYF
NA	16	TRBJ2-3	TRBV5-6	TRBD2	TGTGCCAGCAGCTTCACTAGCGGGGGGCAGGCAGATACGCAGTATTTT	CASSFTSGGQADTQYF